These 7 T cell receptor beta chains share one sample of origin, sequenced in a study of OX40 agonist ivuxolimab in advanced cancers. Sequencing used immunoSEQ multiplex PCR; TCRdb keeps in-frame clones, though not all of them. The repertoire holds about 80,000 clones, with 85% to 95% as singletons. The source material was CD4+ or CD8+ T cells sorted from blood, sampled in a trial of the OX40 agonist ivuxolimab. These receptors were obtained from an adult with an advanced solid tumor such as melanoma, head and neck, liver or kidney cancer.

J is TRBJ2-3 and V is TRBV5-6; 7 positions match TRBD1. CDR3 length: 14 amino acids. Germline CDR1 reads SGHDT; CDR2 reads YYEEEE. The ends lost 5 bases at V and 4 bases at J; junction bases unmatched: 7. This chain's CDR3 is CASSPGTEADTQYF. In DNA form, the CDR3 reads TGTGCCAGCAGTCCCGGGACAGAGGCAGATACGCAGTATTTT.

The V and J genes are TRBV19 and TRBJ2-1; TRBD2 agrees at 12 bases. The CDR3 runs to 17 residues. CDR1 is LNHDA and CDR2 is SQIVND in the germline V gene (reference sequence). The ends lost 8 bases at V and 2 bases at J; junction bases unmatched: 10. This CDR3 reads CASRLAGEGRAYNEQFF. CDR3 DNA: TGTGCCAGTCGACTAGCGGGAGAGGGGAGAGCCTACAATGAGCAGTTCTTC.

The chain has TRBV18 and TRBJ1-1; TRBD1 matches 7 bases. Losses at the gene ends were 5 bases for V and 4 bases for J; bases not matched to a gene: 7. CDR3 length equals 14 residues. Germline V lookup: CDR1 KGHSH, CDR2 LQKENI. The CDR3 spells CASSAQGVGTEAFF. The CDR3, as DNA: TGTGCCAGCTCAGCTCAGGGGGTCGGCACTGAAGCTTTCTTT.

This clone has only a few counts. This sequence joins TRBV15 and TRBJ2-5, with a tentative D call TRBD1 (6 bases). Trimming took off 8 bases at V and 4 bases at J, with 11 bases between the two ends. The CDR3 sequence is 12 residues long. Germline loops: CDR1 LNHNV, CDR2 YYDKDF (reference sequence). The CDR3 here is CATHRVGETQYF. DNA of the CDR3: TGTGCCACCCACAGGGTTGGAGAGACCCAGTACTTC.

The CDR3: CASSDSGENRGNEQFF. CDR3 DNA sequence: TGTGCCAGCAGTGACTCGGGCGAGAACCGGGGCAATGAGCAGTTCTTC. The rearrangement links TRBV6-4 to TRBJ2-1, with D tentatively TRBD2 (5 bases). Germline V gene sequence: CDR1 MRHNA, CDR2 SNTAGT. The CDR3 loop spans 16 amino acids. Trimming stripped 0 bases from V and 6 bases from J, with 15 bases between.

This clone came up once. The V and J genes are TRBV7-2 and TRBJ2-2; D is uncertain. Per germline, CDR1 SGHTA and CDR2 FQGNSA. The CDR3 totals 12 residues. V was clipped by 5 bases and J by 6 bases, with 7 bases between them. For the CDR3, the DNA is TGTGCCAGCAGCCTCCCGCCCGGGGAGCTGTTTTTT. Encoded protein: CASSLPPGELFF.

The chain joins TRBV7-2 to TRBJ2-3, with 9 bases that match TRBD2. Germline lookup yields CDR1 SGHTA and CDR2 FQGNSA. The V gene end was trimmed by 3 bases and the J gene end by 13 bases; junction bases not matched to a gene: 14. The CDR3 has 15 residues. CDR3 in DNA: TGTGCCAGCAGCTTTCCTGGGGTAGCGGGAGTTTCAGAGTATTTT. It is translated as CASSFPGVAGVSEYF.